This is a list of T cell receptor beta chains from one sample in a study of vaccination effects on CD4 cells after COVID-19. No antigen has been assigned to these receptors. Method: immunoSEQ multiplex PCR; TCRdb's copy keeps in-frame clones and lacks some. The table records over 50,000 clones, roughly 80% of them present only once. Material: CD4+ T cells from PBMCs cultured with HCoV-229E spike peptides, obtained before COVID-19 vaccination. Receptors were obtained from a human donor who received a COVID-19 vaccine. CDR3s include the opening cysteine and the closing phenylalanine or tryptophan. A D gene is named only where the DNA matches it firmly. Rows may omit the clone size; those that give it use once, few, many or a size class.

TRBV4-1	TRBJ1-4	.	.	TGCGCCAGCAGCCAAGATGGGCCCGCAGCAACTAATGAAAAACTGTTTTTT	CASSQDGPAATNEKLFF
TRBV10-2	TRBJ1-5	TRBD1	few	TGCGCCAGCAGTGAGGGGACAGGACTTATAGCGCCCCAGCATTTT	CASSEGTGLIAPQHF
TRBV4-1	TRBJ2-3	.	.	TGCGCCAGCAGCCAAGTGGTGGTCCCAGCAATTCGCACAGATACGCAGTATTTT	CASSQVVVPAIRTDTQYF
TRBV7-8	TRBJ1-2	TRBD1	.	TGTGCCAGCAGCCATAGGGACAGCTCGAGGGCTGGCTACACCTTC	CASSHRDSSRAGYTF
TRBV5-1	TRBJ2-5	.	.	TGCGCCAGCAGCGTTATCGGGAGAGGAGAGACCCAGTACTTC	CASSVIGRGETQYF
TRBV20-1	TRBJ1-2	.	few	TGCAGTACTCAGCAAAACTATGGCTACACCTTC	CSTQQNYGYTF
TRBV5-8	TRBJ2-1	TRBD1	.	TGTGCCAGCAGCTTGGGTCTGGGGACAGGGAGGAATGAGCAGTTCTTC	CASSLGLGTGRNEQFF
TRBV25-1	TRBJ2-1	TRBD2	few	TGTGCCAGCAGTGGGAGCGGGGGGGCACTTGAGCAGTTCTTC	CASSGSGGALEQFF
TRBV19	TRBJ2-5	TRBD2	.	TGTGCCAGTAAAGCGGGGGGGCGGGAGACCCAGTACTTC	CASKAGGRETQYF
TRBV5-5	TRBJ2-5	TRBD2	.	TGTGCCAGCGTTATGGGACTAGCGGGGGGATCAAGGGAGACCCAGTACTTC	CASVMGLAGGSRETQYF
TRBV6-6	TRBJ2-1	.	.	TGTGCCAGCCATTCTCTCTGGGCAGTCTACAATGAGCAGTTCTTC	CASHSLWAVYNEQFF
TRBV24-1	TRBJ2-3	.	.	TGTGCCACCAGTGGGGGGCAAACAGATACGCAGTATTTT	CATSGGQTDTQYF
TRBV10-2	TRBJ2-4	.	.	TGCGCCAGCAGCCGAGGTCTTGGCCAAAACATTCAGTACTTC	CASSRGLGQNIQYF
TRBV19	TRBJ2-1	TRBD2	.	TGTGCCAGTAGTGTCATTGCCGGGACTAGCGGTTACAATGAGCAGTTCTTC	CASSVIAGTSGYNEQFF
TRBV28	TRBJ1-5	.	once	TGTGCCAGCTCCCGGGTCCTCAATCAGCCCCAGCATTTT	CASSRVLNQPQHF
TRBV30	TRBJ2-3	TRBD2	.	TGTGCCTGGAGAGTGGCGGGGGGCACAGATACGCAGTATTTT	CAWRVAGGTDTQYF
TRBV5-4	TRBJ2-3	TRBD1	.	TGTGCCAGCAGCTTGGGGGGACAGGGCACAGATACGCAGTATTTT	CASSLGGQGTDTQYF
TRBV7-2	TRBJ1-4	.	few	TGTGCCAGCAGCTTTACAGGGCCGTGGGAAAAACTGTTTTTT	CASSFTGPWEKLFF
TRBV6-5	TRBJ1-1	.	.	TGTGCCAGCAGTTACACCGCGGGGGTCGGAGAAGCTTTCTTT	CASSYTAGVGEAFF
TRBV15	TRBJ2-5	.	.	TGTGCCACCAGCAGAGATTTAGGGACGGAGACCCAGTACTTC	CATSRDLGTETQYF
TRBV20-1	TRBJ2-5	TRBD2	.	TGCAGTGCTAGTCCGGGGGGACAAGAGACCCAGTACTTC	CSASPGGQETQYF
TRBV30	TRBJ2-3	.	.	TGTGCCTGGAGTGTAGGTAGCACAGATACGCAGTATTTT	CAWSVGSTDTQYF
TRBV6-2/TRBV6-3	TRBJ2-5	TRBD2	.	TGTGCCAGCAGTCACGGGACTAGCGGGGGGACCCAGTACTTC	CASSHGTSGGTQYF
TRBV10-3	TRBJ2-3	TRBD2	.	TGTGCCATCAGGGGCGGGGGACTGACAGATACGCAGTATTTT	CAIRGGGLTDTQYF
TRBV9	TRBJ2-6	TRBD1	.	TGTGCCAGCAGCCCACAGGGGTCGCAGGTAGGGGCCAACGTCCTGACTTTC	CASSPQGSQVGANVLTF
TRBV28	TRBJ2-2	.	.	TGTGCCAGCAGAGACATTTCAGGGGCCGGGGAGCTGTTTTTT	CASRDISGAGELFF
TRBV9	TRBJ2-1	TRBD1	.	TGTGCCAGCAGCACCCCCGGACAGGTCAGGCAGTTCTTC	CASSTPGQVRQFF
TRBV7-2	TRBJ2-3	.	.	TGTGCCAGCAGCCCCCAAGGAAGAGATACGCAGTATTTT	CASSPQGRDTQYF
TRBV27	TRBJ1-5	.	.	TGTGCGACCAGGGTGGGCAATCAGCCCCAGCATTTT	CATRVGNQPQHF
TRBV7-9	TRBJ1-2	TRBD1	.	TGTGCCAGCAGACCAGGGACAGGTCCTTATGGCTACACCTTC	CASRPGTGPYGYTF
TRBV7-6	TRBJ1-5	.	.	TGTGCCAGCAGCTTTCTCGTCAGCAATCAGCCCCAGCATTTT	CASSFLVSNQPQHF
TRBV7-9	TRBJ2-3	.	.	TGTGCCAGCCATCGACAGCCGGGCACAGATACGCAGTATTTT	CASHRQPGTDTQYF
TRBV27	TRBJ1-1	.	.	TGTGCCAGCAGTTTGGGAACAGGGAAAATGAGGACTGAAGCTTTCTTT	CASSLGTGKMRTEAFF
TRBV7-2	TRBJ2-4	.	.	TGTGCCAGCAGCAAAGATACGGGATTTCAGTACTTC	CASSKDTGFQYF
TRBV4-1	TRBJ2-3	TRBD2	.	TGCGCCAGCAGCCGGTGGAACGCGGGGGGCAGCACAGATACGCAGTATTTT	CASSRWNAGGSTDTQYF
TRBV5-4	TRBJ2-3	TRBD2	.	TGTGCCAGCAGCCCGGGGACTAGCGGGGCTAGCACAGATACGCAGTATTTT	CASSPGTSGASTDTQYF
TRBV7-3	TRBJ2-5	.	.	TGTGCCAGCAGCTTGGGGCCCCCCCGAGAGACCCAGTACTTC	CASSLGPPRETQYF
TRBV29-1	TRBJ2-2	TRBD2	.	TGCAGCGTCGGGAGGGGAACCGGGGAGCTGTTTTTT	CSVGRGTGELFF
TRBV9	TRBJ1-3	.	once	TGTGCCAGCAGCGTATCCAGCTCTGGAAACACCATATATTTT	CASSVSSSGNTIYF
TRBV27	TRBJ2-2	TRBD2	.	TGTGCCAGCAGTATGGGACTAGCGATTGCCGGGGAGCTGTTTTTT	CASSMGLAIAGELFF
TRBV9	TRBJ1-6	TRBD1	.	TGTGCCAGCAGCCCAAGGACAGGGGGCGAGTCACCCCTCCACTTT	CASSPRTGGESPLHF
TRBV9	TRBJ2-5	TRBD2	.	TGTGCCAGCAGCGCCTCTCCACTCGGGGGGGGGACCCAGTACTTC	CASSASPLGGGTQYF
TRBV5-1	TRBJ1-2	TRBD1	.	TGCGCCAGCAGCTTCGATGCCCGACAGGGCGGCTACACCTTC	CASSFDARQGGYTF
TRBV5-5	TRBJ1-3	.	.	TGTGCCAGCAGCTTGTTTTCCGGTGGTGTTACTGGAAACACCATATATTTT	CASSLFSGGVTGNTIYF
TRBV4-3	TRBJ1-5	.	few	TGCGCCAGCAGCCAAGATAGGGGACAGCCCCAGCATTTT	CASSQDRGQPQHF
TRBV24-1	TRBJ1-2	.	few	TGTGCCACCAGTGACCCGGGACGGATCTATGGCTACACCTTC	CATSDPGRIYGYTF
TRBV10-1	TRBJ2-5	.	.	TGCGCCAGCATTGGTAGTGCTACAACGGCAGGGCCCCCTTACCAAGAGACCCAGTACTTC	CASIGSATTAGPPYQETQYF
TRBV19	TRBJ2-2	.	.	TGTGCCAGTAGTATACTAGGGGCCATCGGGGAGCTGTTTTTT	CASSILGAIGELFF
TRBV18	TRBJ1-4	.	.	TGTGCCAGCTCACCATCGGAGACCGTTGAAAAACTGTTTTTT	CASSPSETVEKLFF
TRBV6-6	TRBJ2-3	.	.	TGTGCCAGCTACAAAAGCACAGATACGCAGTATTTT	CASYKSTDTQYF
TRBV10-3	TRBJ1-5	TRBD1	.	TGTGCCATCAGCCGACAGGGGGCGAATCAGCCCCAGCATTTT	CAISRQGANQPQHF
TRBV18	TRBJ2-5	.	once	TGTGCCAGCTCACCGGGCCCTCAAGAGACCCAGTACTTC	CASSPGPQETQYF
TRBV5-1	TRBJ2-3	TRBD1	.	TGCGCCAGCAGACCCACAGGGGTTCGGACAGATACGCAGTATTTT	CASRPTGVRTDTQYF
TRBV7-2	TRBJ2-5	TRBD2	.	TGTGCCAGCAGCTTAGCCTTAGCGGGGGGGCAAGAGACCCAGTACTTC	CASSLALAGGQETQYF